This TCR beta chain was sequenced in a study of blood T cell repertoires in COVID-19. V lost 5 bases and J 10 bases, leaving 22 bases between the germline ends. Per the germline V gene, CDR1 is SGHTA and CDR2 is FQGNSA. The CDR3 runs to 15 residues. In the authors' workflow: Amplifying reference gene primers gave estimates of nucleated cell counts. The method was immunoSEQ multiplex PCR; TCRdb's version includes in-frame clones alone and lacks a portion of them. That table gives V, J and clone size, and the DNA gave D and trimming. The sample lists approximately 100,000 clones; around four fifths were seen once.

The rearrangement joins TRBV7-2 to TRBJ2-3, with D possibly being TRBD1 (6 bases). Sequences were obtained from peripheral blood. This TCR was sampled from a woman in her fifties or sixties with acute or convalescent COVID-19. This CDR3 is CASSPAGTTSRPQYF. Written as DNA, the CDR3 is TGTGCCAGCAGCCCAGCCGGGACAACTTCCCGGCCGCAGTATTTT. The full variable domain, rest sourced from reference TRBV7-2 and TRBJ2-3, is GAGVSQSPSNKVTEKGKDVELRCDPISGHTALYWYRQSLGQGLEFLIYFQGNSAPDKSGLPSDRFSAERTGGSVSTLTIQRTQQEDSAVYLCASSPAGTTSRPQYFGPGTRLTVL.